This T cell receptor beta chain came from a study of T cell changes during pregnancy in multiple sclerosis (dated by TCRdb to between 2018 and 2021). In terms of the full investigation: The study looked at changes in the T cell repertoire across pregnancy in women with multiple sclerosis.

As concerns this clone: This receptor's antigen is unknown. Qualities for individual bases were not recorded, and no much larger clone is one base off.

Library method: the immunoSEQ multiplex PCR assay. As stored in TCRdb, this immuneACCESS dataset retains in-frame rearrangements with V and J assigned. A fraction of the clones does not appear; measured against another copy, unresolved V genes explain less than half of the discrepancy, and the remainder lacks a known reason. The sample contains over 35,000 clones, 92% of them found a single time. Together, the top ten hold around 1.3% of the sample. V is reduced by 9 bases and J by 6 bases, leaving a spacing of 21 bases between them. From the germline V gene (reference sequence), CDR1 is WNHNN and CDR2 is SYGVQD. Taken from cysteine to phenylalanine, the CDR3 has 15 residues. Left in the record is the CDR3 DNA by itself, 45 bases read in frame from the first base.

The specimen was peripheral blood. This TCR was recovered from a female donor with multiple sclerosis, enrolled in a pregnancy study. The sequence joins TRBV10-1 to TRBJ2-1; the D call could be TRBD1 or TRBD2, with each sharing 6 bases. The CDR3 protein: CASGKGGAEGNEQFF. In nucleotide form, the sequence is TGCGCCAGTGGTAAAGGGGGAGCGGAGGGCAATGAGCAGTTCTTC.